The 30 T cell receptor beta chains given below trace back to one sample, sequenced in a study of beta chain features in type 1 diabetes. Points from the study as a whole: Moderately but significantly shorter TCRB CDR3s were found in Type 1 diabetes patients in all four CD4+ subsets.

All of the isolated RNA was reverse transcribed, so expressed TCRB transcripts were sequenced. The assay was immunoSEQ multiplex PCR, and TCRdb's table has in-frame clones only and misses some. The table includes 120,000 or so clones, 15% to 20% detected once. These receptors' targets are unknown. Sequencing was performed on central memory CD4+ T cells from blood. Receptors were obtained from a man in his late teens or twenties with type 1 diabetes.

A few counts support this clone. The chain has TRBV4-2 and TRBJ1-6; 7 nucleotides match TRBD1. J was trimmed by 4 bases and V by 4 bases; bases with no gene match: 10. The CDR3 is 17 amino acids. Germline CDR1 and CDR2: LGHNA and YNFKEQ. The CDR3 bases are TGTGCCAGCAGCCTTACCGGGGGGACAGAATATAATTCACCCCTCCACTTT. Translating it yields CASSLTGGTEYNSPLHF.

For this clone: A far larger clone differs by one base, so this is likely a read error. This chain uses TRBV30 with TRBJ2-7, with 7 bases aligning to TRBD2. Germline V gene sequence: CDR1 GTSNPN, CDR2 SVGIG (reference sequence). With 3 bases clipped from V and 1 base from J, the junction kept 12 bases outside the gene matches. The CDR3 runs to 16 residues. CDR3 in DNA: TGTGCCTGGAGGGGATGGCGGGGGATATATTCCTACGAGCAGTACTTC. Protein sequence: CAWRGWRGIYSYEQYF.

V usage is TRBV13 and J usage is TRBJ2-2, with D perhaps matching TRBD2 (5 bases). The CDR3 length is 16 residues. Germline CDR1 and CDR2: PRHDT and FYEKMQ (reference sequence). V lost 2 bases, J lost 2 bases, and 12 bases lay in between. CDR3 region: CASSLPPAENTGELFF. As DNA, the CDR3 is TGTGCCAGCAGCTTACCCCCAGCGGAAAACACCGGGGAGCTGTTTTTT.

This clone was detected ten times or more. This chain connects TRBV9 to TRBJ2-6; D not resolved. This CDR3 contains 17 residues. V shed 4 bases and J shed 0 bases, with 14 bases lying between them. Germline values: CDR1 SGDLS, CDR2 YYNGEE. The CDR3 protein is CASSRASTSSGANVLTF. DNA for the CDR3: TGTGCCAGCAGCAGGGCCTCTACGAGCTCTGGGGCCAACGTCCTGACTTTC.

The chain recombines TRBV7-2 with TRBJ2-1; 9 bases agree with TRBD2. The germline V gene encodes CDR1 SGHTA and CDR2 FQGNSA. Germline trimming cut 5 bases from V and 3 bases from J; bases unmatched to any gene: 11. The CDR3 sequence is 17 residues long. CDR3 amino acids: CASSPRVASGVYNEQFF. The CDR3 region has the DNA TGTGCCAGCAGCCCTCGGGTGGCTAGCGGGGTCTACAATGAGCAGTTCTTC.

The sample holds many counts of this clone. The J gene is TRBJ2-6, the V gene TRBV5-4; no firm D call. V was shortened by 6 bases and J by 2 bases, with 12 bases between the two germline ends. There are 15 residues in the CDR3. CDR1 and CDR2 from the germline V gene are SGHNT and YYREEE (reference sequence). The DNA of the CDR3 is TGTGCCAGCACTAATTACGGTGCTGGGGCCAACGTCCTGACTTTC. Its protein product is CASTNYGAGANVLTF.

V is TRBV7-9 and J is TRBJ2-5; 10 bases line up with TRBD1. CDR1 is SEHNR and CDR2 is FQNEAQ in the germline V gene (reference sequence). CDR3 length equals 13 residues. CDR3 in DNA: TGTGCGGGTCAGGGACAGGGGAGAGAGACCCAGTACTTC. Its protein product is CAGQGQGRETQYF.

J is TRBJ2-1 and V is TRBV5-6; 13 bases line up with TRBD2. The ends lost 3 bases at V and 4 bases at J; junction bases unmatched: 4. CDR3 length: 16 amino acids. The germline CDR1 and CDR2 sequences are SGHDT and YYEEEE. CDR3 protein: CASSSRTSGGYNEQFF. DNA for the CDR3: TGTGCCAGCAGCTCCCGGACTAGCGGGGGTTACAATGAGCAGTTCTTC.

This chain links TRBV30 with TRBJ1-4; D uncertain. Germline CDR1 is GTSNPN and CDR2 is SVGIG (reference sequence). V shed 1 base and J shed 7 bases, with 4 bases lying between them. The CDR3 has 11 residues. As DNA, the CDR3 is TGTGCCTGGAGTGAGAGTGAAAAACTGTTTTTT. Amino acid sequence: CAWSESEKLFF.

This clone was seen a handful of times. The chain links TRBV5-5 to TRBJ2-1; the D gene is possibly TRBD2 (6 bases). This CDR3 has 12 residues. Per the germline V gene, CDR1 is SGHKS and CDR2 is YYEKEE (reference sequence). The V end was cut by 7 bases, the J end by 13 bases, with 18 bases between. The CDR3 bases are TGTGCCAGCGGCAGGGATCTTGGACTACAGTTCTTC. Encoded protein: CASGRDLGLQFF.

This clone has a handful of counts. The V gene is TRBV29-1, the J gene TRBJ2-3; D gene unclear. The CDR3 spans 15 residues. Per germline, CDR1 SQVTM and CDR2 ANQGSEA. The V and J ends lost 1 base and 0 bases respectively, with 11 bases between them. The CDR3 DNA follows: TGCAGCGTTGAAGGAAGCGCATCTAGCACAGATACGCAGTATTTT. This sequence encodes CSVEGSASSTDTQYF.

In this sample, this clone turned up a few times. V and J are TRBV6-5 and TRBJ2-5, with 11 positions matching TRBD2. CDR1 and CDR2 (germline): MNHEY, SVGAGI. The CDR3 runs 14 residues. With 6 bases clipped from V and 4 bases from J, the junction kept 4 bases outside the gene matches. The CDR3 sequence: CASRQLAGVETQYF. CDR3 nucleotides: TGTGCCAGCAGACAACTAGCGGGAGTAGAGACCCAGTACTTC.

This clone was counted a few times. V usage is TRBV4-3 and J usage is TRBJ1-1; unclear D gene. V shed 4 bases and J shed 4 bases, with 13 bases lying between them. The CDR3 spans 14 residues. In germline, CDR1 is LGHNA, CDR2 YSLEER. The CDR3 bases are TGCGCCAGCAGCCTTTCGGATTGGAGCACTGAAGCTTTCTTT. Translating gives CASSLSDWSTEAFF.

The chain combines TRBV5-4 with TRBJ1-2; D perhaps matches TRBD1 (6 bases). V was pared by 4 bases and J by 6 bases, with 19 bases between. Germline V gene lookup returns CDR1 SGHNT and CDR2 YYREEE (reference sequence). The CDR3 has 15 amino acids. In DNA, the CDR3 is TGTGCCAGCAGCACCCCGACAGGCTATGGGGATGGCTACACCTTC. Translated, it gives CASSTPTGYGDGYTF.

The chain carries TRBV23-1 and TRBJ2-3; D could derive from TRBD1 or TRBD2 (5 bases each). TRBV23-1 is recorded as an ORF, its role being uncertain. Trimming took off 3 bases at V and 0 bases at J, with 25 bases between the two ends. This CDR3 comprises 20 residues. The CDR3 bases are TGCGCCAGCAGTCATACCCCGGGACCCACGAACAGGCGGAGCACAGATACGCAGTATTTT. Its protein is CASSHTPGPTNRRSTDTQYF.

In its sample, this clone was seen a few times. CDR3 bases: TGTGCCAGCAGCTTGGACCCTATGGGGGAGAACATTCAGTACTTC. It codes for CASSLDPMGENIQYF. V and J are TRBV7-2 and TRBJ2-4; possibly TRBD1 or TRBD2 for D (5 bases each). The CDR3 is made up of 15 amino acids. CDR1 and CDR2 (germline): SGHTA, FQGNSA. V dropped 3 bases and J dropped 7 bases, with 16 bases sitting between them.

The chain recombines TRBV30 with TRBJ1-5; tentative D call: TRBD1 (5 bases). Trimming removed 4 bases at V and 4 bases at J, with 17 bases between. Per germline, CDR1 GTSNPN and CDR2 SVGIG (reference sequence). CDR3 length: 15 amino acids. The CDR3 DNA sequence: TGTGCCTGGAACCTGGGGGGGTTAGGTAATCAGCCCCAGCATTTT. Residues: CAWNLGGLGNQPQHF.

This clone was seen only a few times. Here the CDR3 DNA reads TGTGCCAGCAGCTTAGCTTTGGGACAGGGCTACGAGCAGTACTTC. Translated, it gives CASSLALGQGYEQYF. The rearrangement links TRBV7-2 to TRBJ2-7; TRBD1 matches 9 bases. This CDR3 is 15 amino acids long. The J segment lost 3 bases and the V segment lost 0 bases, leaving 3 bases of the junction unmatched. From germline, CDR1 is SGHTA and CDR2 FQGNSA.

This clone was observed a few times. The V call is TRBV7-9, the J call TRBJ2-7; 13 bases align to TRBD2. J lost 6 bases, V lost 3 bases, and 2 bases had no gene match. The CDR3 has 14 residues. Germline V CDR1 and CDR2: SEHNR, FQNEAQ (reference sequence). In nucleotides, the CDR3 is TGTGCCAGCAGCTTCGGGACTAGCGGGACCGAGCAGTACTTC. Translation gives CASSFGTSGTEQYF.

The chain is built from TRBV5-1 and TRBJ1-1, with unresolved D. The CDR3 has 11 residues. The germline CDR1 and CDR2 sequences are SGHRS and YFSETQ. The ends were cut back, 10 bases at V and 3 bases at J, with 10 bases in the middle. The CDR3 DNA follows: TGCGCCTCTAAGTGGCACACTGAAGCTTTCTTT. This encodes CASKWHTEAFF.

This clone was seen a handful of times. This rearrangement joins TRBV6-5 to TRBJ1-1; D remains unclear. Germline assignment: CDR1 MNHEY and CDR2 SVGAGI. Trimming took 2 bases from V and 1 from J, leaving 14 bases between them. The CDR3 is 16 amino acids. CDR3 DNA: TGTGCCAGCAGTTACCAACCGGGAGCCCGGAACACTGAAGCTTTCTTT. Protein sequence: CASSYQPGARNTEAFF.

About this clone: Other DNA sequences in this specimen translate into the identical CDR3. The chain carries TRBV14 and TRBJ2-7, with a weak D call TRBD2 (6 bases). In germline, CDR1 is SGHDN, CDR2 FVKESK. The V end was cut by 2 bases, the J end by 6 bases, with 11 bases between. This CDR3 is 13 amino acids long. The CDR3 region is CASSQRETGEQYF. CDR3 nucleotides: TGTGCCAGCAGCCAACGGGAGACTGGCGAGCAGTACTTC.

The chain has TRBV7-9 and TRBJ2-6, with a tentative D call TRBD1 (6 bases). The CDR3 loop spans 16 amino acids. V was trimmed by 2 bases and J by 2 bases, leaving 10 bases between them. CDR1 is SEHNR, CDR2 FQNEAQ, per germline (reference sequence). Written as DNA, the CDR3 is TGTGCCAGCAGCTTACGACAGGACCCTGGGGCCAACGTCCTGACTTTC. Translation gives CASSLRQDPGANVLTF.

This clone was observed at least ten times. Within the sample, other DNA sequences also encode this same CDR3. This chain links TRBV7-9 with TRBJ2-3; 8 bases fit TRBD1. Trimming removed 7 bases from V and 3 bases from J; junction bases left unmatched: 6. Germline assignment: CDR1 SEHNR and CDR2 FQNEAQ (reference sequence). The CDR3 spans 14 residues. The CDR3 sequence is CASTRTGSTDTQYF. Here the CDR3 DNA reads TGTGCCAGCACCCGGACAGGGAGTACAGATACGCAGTATTTT.

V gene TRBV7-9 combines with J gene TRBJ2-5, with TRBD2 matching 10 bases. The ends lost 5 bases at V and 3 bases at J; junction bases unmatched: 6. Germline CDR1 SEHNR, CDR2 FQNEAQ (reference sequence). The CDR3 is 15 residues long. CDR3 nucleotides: TGTGCCAGCAGCGTAGGGACTAGCGCGGAAGAGACCCAGTACTTC. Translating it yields CASSVGTSAEETQYF.

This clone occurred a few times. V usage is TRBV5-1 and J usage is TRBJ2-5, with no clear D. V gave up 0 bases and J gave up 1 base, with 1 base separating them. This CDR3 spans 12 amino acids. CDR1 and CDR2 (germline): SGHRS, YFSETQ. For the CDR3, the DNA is TGCGCCAGCAGCTTGGCCCAAGAGACCCAGTACTTC. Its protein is CASSLAQETQYF.

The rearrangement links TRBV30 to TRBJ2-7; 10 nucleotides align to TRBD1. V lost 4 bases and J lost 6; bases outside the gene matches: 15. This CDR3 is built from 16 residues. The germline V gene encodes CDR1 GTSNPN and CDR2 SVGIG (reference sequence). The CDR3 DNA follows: TGTGCCTGGACCTACCTCCCGGGACAGGGGACCATCGAGCAGTACTTC. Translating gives CAWTYLPGQGTIEQYF. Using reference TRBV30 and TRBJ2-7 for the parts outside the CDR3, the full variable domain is SQTIHQWPATLVQPVGSPLSLECTVEGTSNPNLYWYRQAAGRGLQLLFYSVGIGQISSEVPQNLSASRPQDRQFILSSKKLLLSDSGFYLCAWTYLPGQGTIEQYFGPGTRLTVT.

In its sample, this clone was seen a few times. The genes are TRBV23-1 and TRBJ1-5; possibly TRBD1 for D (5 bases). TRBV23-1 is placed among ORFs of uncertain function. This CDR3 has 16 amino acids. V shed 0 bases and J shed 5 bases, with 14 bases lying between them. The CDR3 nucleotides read TGCGCCAGCAGTCAATCCGGGGCGCTTATCCATCAGCCCCAGCATTTT. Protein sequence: CASSQSGALIHQPQHF.

This CDR3 is CASSFIGASKGYEQYF. In DNA, the CDR3 is TGTGCCAGCAGTTTCATCGGAGCCTCTAAAGGGTACGAGCAGTACTTC. The J gene is TRBJ2-7, the V gene TRBV28; D is undetermined. Germline V gene lookup returns CDR1 MDHEN and CDR2 SYDVKM. The CDR3 is made up of 16 amino acids. The V and J ends lost 3 bases and 4 bases respectively, with 19 bases between them.

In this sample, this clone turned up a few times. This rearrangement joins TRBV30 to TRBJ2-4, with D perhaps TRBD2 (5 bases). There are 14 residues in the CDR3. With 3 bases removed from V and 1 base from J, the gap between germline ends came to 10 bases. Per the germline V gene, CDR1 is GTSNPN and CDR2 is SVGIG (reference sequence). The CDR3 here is CAWRYSGAKNIQYF. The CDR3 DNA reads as TGTGCCTGGAGGTATTCGGGGGCCAAAAACATTCAGTACTTC.